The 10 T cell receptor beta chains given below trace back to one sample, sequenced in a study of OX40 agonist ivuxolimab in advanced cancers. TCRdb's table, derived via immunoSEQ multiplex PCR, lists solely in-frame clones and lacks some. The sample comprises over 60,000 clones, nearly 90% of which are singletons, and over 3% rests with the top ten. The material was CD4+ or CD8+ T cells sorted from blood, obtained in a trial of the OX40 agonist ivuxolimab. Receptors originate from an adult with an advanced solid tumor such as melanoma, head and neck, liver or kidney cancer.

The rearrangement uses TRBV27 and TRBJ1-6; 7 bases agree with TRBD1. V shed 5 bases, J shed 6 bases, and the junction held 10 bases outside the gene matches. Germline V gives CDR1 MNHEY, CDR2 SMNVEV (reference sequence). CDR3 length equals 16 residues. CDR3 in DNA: TGTGCCAGCAGTCTCCTAGGGCAGGGGGGTAATTCACCCCTCCACTTT. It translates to CASSLLGQGGNSPLHF.

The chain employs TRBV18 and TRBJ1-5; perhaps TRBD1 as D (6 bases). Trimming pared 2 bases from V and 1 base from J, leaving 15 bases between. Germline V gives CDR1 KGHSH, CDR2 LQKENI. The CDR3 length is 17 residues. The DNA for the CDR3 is TGTGCCAGCTCACCAAAGCAGGGGATGGGGAGCAATCAGCCCCAGCATTTT. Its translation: CASSPKQGMGSNQPQHF.

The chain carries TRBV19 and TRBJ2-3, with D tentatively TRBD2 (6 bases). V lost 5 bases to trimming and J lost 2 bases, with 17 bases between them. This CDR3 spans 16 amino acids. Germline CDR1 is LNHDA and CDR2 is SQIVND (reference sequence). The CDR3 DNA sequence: TGTGCCAGTAGTTTGACGCCCGGGGGTTCCACAGATACGCAGTATTTT. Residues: CASSLTPGGSTDTQYF.

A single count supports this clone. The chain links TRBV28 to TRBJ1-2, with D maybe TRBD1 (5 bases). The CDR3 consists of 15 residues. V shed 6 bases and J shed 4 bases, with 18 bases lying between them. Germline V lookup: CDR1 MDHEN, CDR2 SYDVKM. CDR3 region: CASSPRGAGTYGYTF. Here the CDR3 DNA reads TGTGCCAGCAGCCCCCGTGGGGCAGGGACCTATGGCTACACCTTC.

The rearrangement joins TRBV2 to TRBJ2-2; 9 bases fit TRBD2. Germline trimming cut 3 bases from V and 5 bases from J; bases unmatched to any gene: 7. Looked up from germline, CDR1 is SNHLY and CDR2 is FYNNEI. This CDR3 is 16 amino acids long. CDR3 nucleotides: TGTGCCAGCAGTGAGACTTCCCTAGCGGGAACCGGGGAGCTGTTTTTT. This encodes CASSETSLAGTGELFF.

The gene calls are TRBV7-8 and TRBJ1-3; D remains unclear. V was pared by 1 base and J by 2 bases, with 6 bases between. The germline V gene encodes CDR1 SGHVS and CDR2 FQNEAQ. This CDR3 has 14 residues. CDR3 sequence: CASSLDATGNTIYF. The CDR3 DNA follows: TGTGCCAGCAGCTTAGACGCAACTGGAAACACCATATATTTT.

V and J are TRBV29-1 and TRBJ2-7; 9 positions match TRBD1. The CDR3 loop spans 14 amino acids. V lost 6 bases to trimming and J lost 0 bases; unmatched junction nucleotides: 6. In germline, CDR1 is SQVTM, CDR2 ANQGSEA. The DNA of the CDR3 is TGCAGCGTGTCCGGGACAGGGAGCTCCTACGAGCAGTACTTC. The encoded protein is CSVSGTGSSYEQYF.

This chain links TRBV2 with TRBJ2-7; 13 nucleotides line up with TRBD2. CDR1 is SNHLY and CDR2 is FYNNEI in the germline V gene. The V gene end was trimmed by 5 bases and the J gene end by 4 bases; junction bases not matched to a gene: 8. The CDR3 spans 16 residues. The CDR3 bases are TGTGCCAGCAGTCCCGGACTAGCGGGAGTCCATTACGAGCAGTACTTC. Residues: CASSPGLAGVHYEQYF.

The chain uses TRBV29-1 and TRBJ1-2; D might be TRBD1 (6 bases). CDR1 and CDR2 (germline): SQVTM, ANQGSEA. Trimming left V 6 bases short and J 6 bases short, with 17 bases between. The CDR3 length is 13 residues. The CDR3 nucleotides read TGCAGCGTACTTGAACAGGGTTTCGATGGCTACACCTTC. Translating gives CSVLEQGFDGYTF. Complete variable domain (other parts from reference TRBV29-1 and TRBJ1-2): SAVISQKPSRDICQRGTSLTIQCQVDSQVTMMFWYRQQPGQSLTLIATANQGSEATYESGFVIDKFPISRPNLTFSTLTVSNMSPEDSSIYLCSVLEQGFDGYTFGSGTRLTVV.

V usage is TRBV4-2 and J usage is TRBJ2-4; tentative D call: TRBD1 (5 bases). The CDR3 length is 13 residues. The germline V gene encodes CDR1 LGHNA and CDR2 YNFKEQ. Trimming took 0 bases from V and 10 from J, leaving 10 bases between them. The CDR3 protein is CASSQEDQGIQYF. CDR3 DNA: TGTGCCAGCAGCCAAGAAGATCAGGGTATTCAGTACTTC.